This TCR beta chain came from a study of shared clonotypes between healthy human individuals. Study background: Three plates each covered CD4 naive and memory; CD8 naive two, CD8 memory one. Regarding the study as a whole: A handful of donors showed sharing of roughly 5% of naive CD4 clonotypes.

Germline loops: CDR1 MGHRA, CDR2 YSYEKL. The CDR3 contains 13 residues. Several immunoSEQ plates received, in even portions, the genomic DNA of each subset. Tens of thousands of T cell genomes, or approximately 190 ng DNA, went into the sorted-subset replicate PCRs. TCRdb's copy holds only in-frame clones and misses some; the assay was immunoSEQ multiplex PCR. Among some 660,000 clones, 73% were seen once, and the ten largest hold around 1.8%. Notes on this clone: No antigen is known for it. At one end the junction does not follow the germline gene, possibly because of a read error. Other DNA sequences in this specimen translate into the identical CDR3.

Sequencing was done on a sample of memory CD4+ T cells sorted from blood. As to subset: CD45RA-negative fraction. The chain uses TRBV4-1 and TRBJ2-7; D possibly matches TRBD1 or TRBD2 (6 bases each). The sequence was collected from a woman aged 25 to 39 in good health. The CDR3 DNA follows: TGCGCCAGCAGCCAGATGGGGGGCTACGAGCAGTACTTT. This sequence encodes CASSQMGGYEQYF.